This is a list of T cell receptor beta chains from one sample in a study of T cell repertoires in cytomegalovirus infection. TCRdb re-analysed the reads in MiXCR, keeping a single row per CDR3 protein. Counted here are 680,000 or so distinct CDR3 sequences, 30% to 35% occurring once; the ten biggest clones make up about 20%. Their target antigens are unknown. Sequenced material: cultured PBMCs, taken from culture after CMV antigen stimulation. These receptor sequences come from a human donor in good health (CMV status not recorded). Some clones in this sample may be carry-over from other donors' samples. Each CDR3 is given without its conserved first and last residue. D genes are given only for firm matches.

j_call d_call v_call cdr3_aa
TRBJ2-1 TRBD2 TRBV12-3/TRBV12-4 ASSTSDSYNEQF
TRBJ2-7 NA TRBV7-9 ASSHGGGGTYEQY
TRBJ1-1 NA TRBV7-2 ASSLVWGQTEAF
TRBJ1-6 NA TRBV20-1 SARDMGFDSPLH
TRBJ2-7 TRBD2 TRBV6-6 ASISTGRDEQY
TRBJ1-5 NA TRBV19 ASSFLGAGNQPQH
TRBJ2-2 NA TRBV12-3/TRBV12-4 ASSPYRAQRTGELF
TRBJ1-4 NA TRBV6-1 ASRKIQTTNEKLF
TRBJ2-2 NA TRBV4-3 ASRPMTVGKIDTGELF
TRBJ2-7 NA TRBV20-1 SARGPQSYEQY
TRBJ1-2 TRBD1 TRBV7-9 ASSLPGQVAHYGYT
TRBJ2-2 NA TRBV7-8 ASSLVGHITGELF
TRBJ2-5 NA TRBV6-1 ASSTRRRQETQY
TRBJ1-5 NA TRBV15 ATSRELARGNQPQH
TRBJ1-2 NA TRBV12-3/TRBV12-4 ASSLGSANYGYT
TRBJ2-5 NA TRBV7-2 ASSFNGQETQY
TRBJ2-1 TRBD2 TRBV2 ASSERTSGRDEQF
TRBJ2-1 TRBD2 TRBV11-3 ASSLDLSSGTNEQF
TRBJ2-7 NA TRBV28 ASTNYRVSEQY
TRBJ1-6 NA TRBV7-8 ASSSFGTADSPLH
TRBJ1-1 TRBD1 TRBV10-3 AISETQGWDTEAF
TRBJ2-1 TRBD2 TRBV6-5 ASSYSREWSYNEQF
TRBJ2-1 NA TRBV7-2 ASSLTPYNEQF
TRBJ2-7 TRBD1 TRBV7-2 ASSQGAGSYEQY
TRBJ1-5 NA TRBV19 ASSLTDDLLPQH
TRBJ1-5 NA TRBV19 ASSITVDQPQH
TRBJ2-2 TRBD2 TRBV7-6 ASSPGLAGGYGELF
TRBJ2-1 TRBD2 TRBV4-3 ASSQDLAGGYNEQF
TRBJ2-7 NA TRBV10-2 ASNDVSYEQY
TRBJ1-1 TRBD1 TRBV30 AGWDRGTEAF
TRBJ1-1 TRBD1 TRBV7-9 ASSLRQGLTEAF
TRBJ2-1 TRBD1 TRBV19 ANLAPQGDISYNEQF
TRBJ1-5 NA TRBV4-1 ASSQDGVRGRQSNQPQH
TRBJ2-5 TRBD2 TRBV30 AWTLGLAGETQY
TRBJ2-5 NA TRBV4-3 ASSQERTDQETQY
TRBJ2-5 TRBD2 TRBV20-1 SATQSGGFETQY
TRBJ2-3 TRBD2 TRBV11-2 ASSPRSGRVNTQY
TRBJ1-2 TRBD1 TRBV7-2 ASSPQIRTGMSGYT
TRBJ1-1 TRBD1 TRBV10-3 AIRSGQGDTEAF
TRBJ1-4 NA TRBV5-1 ASSLAPQQGSTNEKLF
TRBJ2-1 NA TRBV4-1 ASSQESRGPYNEQF
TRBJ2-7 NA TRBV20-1 SAIRNSYEQY
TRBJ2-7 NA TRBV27 ASSLFPGGVKGEQY
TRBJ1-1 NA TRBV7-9 ASSPPRQNTEAF
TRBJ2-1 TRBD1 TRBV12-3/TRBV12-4 ASSPGGSRREQF
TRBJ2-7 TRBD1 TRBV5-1 ASSPGPGQGPPYEQY
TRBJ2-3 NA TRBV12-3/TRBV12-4 ASSSRLAGKADTQY
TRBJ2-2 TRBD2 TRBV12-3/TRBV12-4 ASTSGRGNTGELF
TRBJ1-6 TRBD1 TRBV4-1 ASSQLQGANSPLH
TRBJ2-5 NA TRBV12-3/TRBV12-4 ASSSRGADRGKETQY
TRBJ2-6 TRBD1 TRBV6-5 ASSYTGAGANVLT
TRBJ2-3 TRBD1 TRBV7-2 ASVTGRNGRTDTQY
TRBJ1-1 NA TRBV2 ASSEQGLNEAF
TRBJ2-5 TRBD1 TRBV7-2 ASSLAGQREETQY
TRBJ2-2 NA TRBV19 ASSTQRVTGELF
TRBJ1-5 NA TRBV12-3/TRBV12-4 ASGRVLSNQPQH
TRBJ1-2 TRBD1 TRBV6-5 ASSYAGQPTNYGYT
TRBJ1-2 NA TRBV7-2 ASSLAWDKRAGYT
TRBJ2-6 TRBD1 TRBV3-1 ASSQDGDRALRGANVLT
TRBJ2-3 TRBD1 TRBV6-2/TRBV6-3 ASSRQGITDTQY